The rows below give T cell receptor beta chains drawn from one sample of a study of CD8+ T cells in alopecia areata. Generated by immunoSEQ multiplex PCR, the TCRdb table keeps only in-frame clones and is missing some. The table records over 150,000 clones, 45% to 75% of them present only once. This specimen was CD4+ T cells sorted from blood, taken at week 4, from a patient treated with tofacitinib. The source is a human donor with alopecia areata. Each CDR3 is given without its conserved first and last residue. The order of the fields is V gene, J gene, CDR3 protein.

TRBV9	TRBJ2-2	ASSGYFEREAYTGELF
TRBV27	TRBJ2-7	ASSLRTSGRALREQY
TRBV19	TRBJ2-7	ASSIGRGTSGSSYEQY
TRBV4-2	TRBJ2-7	ASSQDAGSQD
TRBV6-6	TRBJ2-7	ASSYSRTYSYEQY
TRBV7-2	TRBJ1-5	ASSPRVEQPQH
TRBV30	TRBJ2-2	AWRTGPSRTGELF
TRBV27	TRBJ2-2	ASRLNNRATGELF
TRBV29-1	TRBJ2-5	SVNLVPPRLAATETQY
TRBV9	TRBJ2-7	ASSASGLAGSYEQY
TRBV27	TRBJ1-5	ASRLQAGNQPQH
TRBV30	TRBJ1-2	ACRQTYGYT
TRBV7-2	TRBJ1-5	ASSLFGRNQPQH
TRBV29-1	TRBJ2-4	SVEDTGTVKNIQY
TRBV29-1	TRBJ2-3	SVVTGGWTDTQY
TRBV11-2	TRBJ2-1	ASSLGPGVAGYEQF
TRBV30	TRBJ2-1	AWTGGYGEQF
TRBV30	TRBJ1-1	AWNRGPNTEAF